A single sample gave rise to the 8 T cell receptor beta chains below, sequenced in a study of beta chain features in type 1 diabetes. Sequencing targeted expressed TCRB transcripts, as all isolated RNA had been reverse transcribed. This table comes from immunoSEQ multiplex PCR, and its TCRdb copy is limited to in-frame clones, with some not included. The repertoire consists of around 430,000 clones, with over 25% occurring once and the leading ten covering 0.05% to 0.07%. Sequences were obtained from naive CD4+ T cells from blood. All receptors derive from a man between 18 and 29 years old in good health.

This clone was seen a few times. The gene calls are TRBV4-1 and TRBJ2-7; D remains unclear. This CDR3 is built from 15 residues. The V gene lost 0 bases and the J gene lost 5 bases, with 14 bases spanning the gap. Germline CDR1 reads MGHRA; CDR2 reads YSYEKL. CDR3 protein: CASSQDTPKPDEQYF. CDR3 DNA sequence: TGCGCCAGCAGCCAAGACACCCCGAAACCAGACGAGCAGTACTTC.

This clone was seen more than once but under ten times. The J gene is TRBJ2-6, the V gene TRBV6-5; D is ambiguous. Trimming pared 6 bases from V and 0 bases from J, leaving 9 bases between. Germline V gene sequence: CDR1 MNHEY, CDR2 SVGAGI. CDR3 length: 15 residues. CDR3 sequence: CASRNSASGANVLTF. In nucleotides, the CDR3 is TGTGCCAGCAGGAATTCAGCCTCTGGGGCCAACGTCCTGACTTTC.

This sequence joins TRBV27 and TRBJ2-7, with a possible D match to TRBD1 (6 bases). This CDR3 has 14 amino acids. Germline V gives CDR1 MNHEY, CDR2 SMNVEV (reference sequence). Trimming removed 9 bases from V and 5 bases from J, with 20 bases in between. The CDR3 DNA sequence: TGTGCCAGTCCTCTCCGGGACACTGGGCACGAGCAGTACTTC. Encoded protein: CASPLRDTGHEQYF.

To note about this clone: The identical CDR3 is also encoded by other nucleotide sequences in the sample. The gene calls are TRBV18 and TRBJ2-1; D is uncertain. Trimming stripped 3 bases from V and 4 bases from J, with 7 bases between. The germline V gene encodes CDR1 KGHSH and CDR2 LQKENI. The CDR3 contains 13 residues. In DNA form, the CDR3 reads TGTGCCAGCTCACCCTCAGTTTACAATGAGCAGTTCTTC. Its translation is CASSPSVYNEQFF.

The chain employs TRBV10-3 and TRBJ2-7; D is undetermined. The CDR3 sequence is 11 residues long. Germline-derived CDR1 and CDR2 are ENHRY and SYGVKD. V was cut by 4 bases and J by 7 bases, with 8 bases left in between. The CDR3 is CAISGNQEQYF. The DNA for the CDR3 is TGTGCCATCAGTGGCAATCAGGAGCAGTACTTC.

This clone was counted only a few times. The rearrangement links TRBV7-3 to TRBJ2-1; D possibly matches TRBD1 or TRBD2 (5 bases each). The V end lost 8 bases, the J end lost 0 bases, and 8 bases lay between the germline ends. The CDR3 is 13 amino acids. In germline, CDR1 is SGHTA, CDR2 FQGTGA. The CDR3 reads CASGTSSYNEQFF. CDR3 bases: TGTGCCAGCGGGACGAGCTCCTACAATGAGCAGTTCTTC.

This clone has a handful of counts. CDR3 protein: CASRDTVYNEQFF. Here the CDR3 DNA reads TGTGCCAGCAGGGACACCGTATACAATGAGCAGTTCTTC. The chain is built from TRBV28 and TRBJ2-1; D perhaps matches TRBD1 (5 bases). Germline assignment: CDR1 MDHEN and CDR2 SYDVKM. The CDR3 totals 13 residues. V shed 6 bases and J shed 4 bases, with 10 bases lying between them. The complete variable domain, with remaining parts taken from reference TRBV28 and TRBJ2-1, reads DVKVTQSSRYLVKRTGEKVFLECVQDMDHENMFWYRQDPGLGLRLIYFSYDVKMKEKGDIPEGYSVSREKKERFSLILESASTNQTSMYLCASRDTVYNEQFFGPGTRLTVL.

The genes are TRBV9 and TRBJ1-2, with 8 bases aligning to TRBD1. This CDR3 is 16 amino acids long. CDR1 and CDR2 (germline): SGDLS, YYNGEE. The junction had 12 bases not matched to a gene; V was cut back by 4 bases and J by 4 bases. The CDR3 coding sequence is TGTGCCAGCAGCTCTCCCATCCGGGACAGGATCTATGGCTACACCTTC. This sequence encodes CASSSPIRDRIYGYTF.